This T cell receptor beta chain was identified in a study of identifying expanded T cells in peripheral blood. Findings of the study overall: Clone count variance between roughly 2-week samples rose with total template count. Over two and four weeks, about 15 and 19 clones changed, versus around 1.3 between replicates.

In regard to this clone: Its antigen is as yet unknown.

Healthy donors had no documented immune events, such as infections, while sampled. Germline V gene data show CDR1 as SEHNR and CDR2 as FQNEAQ (reference sequence). Trimming removed 2 bases from V and 5 bases from J; junction bases left unmatched: 3. The CDR3 has 15 residues. Assay: immunoSEQ multiplex PCR; the TCRdb copy retains only in-frame clones and omits some. The sample lists over 90,000 clones; roughly 90% were seen once. Sequences were obtained from blood. V usage is TRBV7-9 and J usage is TRBJ1-6, with 7 bases identical to TRBD1. This receptor was taken from a person aged 18 to 75 in good health. The CDR3 here is CASSLIDRDNSPLHF. DNA for the CDR3: TGTGCCAGCAGCTTAATCGACAGGGATAATTCACCCCTCCACTTT.